The 13 T cell receptor beta chains presented below share a single source sample, sequenced in a study of blood T cell repertoires in COVID-19. Some clones are missing from TCRdb's copy, which holds only in-frame ones; the method was immunoSEQ multiplex PCR. The table records some 270,000 clones, 70% to 90% of them present only once. Source material: PBMCs or T cells enriched from blood (not recorded which). The receptors shown here come from a woman younger than 45 with acute COVID-19.

The chain joins TRBV24-1 to TRBJ2-5; maybe TRBD1 (7 bases). V was clipped by 9 bases and J by 3 bases, with 22 bases between them. Germline assignment: CDR1 KGHDR and CDR2 SFDVKD. The CDR3 extends over 16 amino acids. The CDR3 sequence: CATGGLRGRYEETQYF. The DNA of the CDR3 is TGTGCCACCGGGGGGTTGAGGGGGCGATATGAAGAGACCCAGTACTTC.

The J gene is TRBJ2-1, the V gene TRBV5-6, with unresolved D. Germline CDR1 is SGHDT and CDR2 is YYEEEE. CDR3 length: 15 residues. V gave up 2 bases and J gave up 9 bases, with 18 bases separating them. This chain's CDR3 is CASSFRLDTGSEQFF. DNA of the CDR3: TGTGCCAGCAGCTTCCGGCTAGATACCGGTAGTGAGCAGTTCTTC.

This chain connects TRBV28 to TRBJ1-2, with TRBD1 matching over 9 bases. CDR3 length: 14 residues. After removal of 6 bases from V and 3 bases from J, the junction contained 5 bases not matched to a gene. Germline V gene sequence: CDR1 MDHEN, CDR2 SYDVKM. In nucleotides, the CDR3 is TGTGCCAGCAGGATACAGGGGGCCCACTATGGCTACACCTTC. Protein sequence: CASRIQGAHYGYTF.

The V gene is TRBV11-2, the J gene TRBJ1-5; 7 bases agree with TRBD1. CDR1 is SGHAT, CDR2 FQNNGV, per germline. V gave up 5 bases and J gave up 4 bases; unmatched junction bases: 5. CDR3 length: 14 amino acids. This CDR3 is CASSRQGGNQPQHF. The CDR3 region has the DNA TGTGCCAGCAGCCGACAGGGTGGGAATCAGCCCCAGCATTTT.

The chain is built from TRBV7-2 and TRBJ2-7; TRBD2 matches 10 bases. Germline CDR1 SGHTA, CDR2 FQGNSA. After removal of 1 base from V and 2 bases from J, the junction contained 5 bases not matched to a gene. This CDR3 is built from 16 residues. CDR3 nucleotide sequence: TGTGCCAGCAGCTTAGGGGGACTAGCGTCTACCTACGAGCAGTACTTC. Translated, it gives CASSLGGLASTYEQYF.

This CDR3 reads CATSYSGTGNGEQYF. The CDR3, as DNA: TGTGCCACCAGCTATTCCGGGACAGGGAACGGCGAGCAGTACTTC. The chain is built from TRBV24-1 and TRBJ2-7; TRBD1 matches at 9 bases. This CDR3 contains 15 residues. J was trimmed by 6 bases and V by 7 bases; bases with no gene match: 12. Looked up from germline, CDR1 is KGHDR and CDR2 is SFDVKD.

This rearrangement joins TRBV28 to TRBJ1-1; no reliable D call. V was cut by 6 bases and J by 4 bases, with 21 bases left in between. Germline V CDR1 and CDR2: MDHEN, SYDVKM. This CDR3 is 16 amino acids long. Written as DNA, the CDR3 is TGTGCCAGCAGGGATGGCGGTTCGGGTATTACCACTGAAGCTTTCTTT. The encoded protein is CASRDGGSGITTEAFF.

The V gene is TRBV19, the J gene TRBJ1-5, with 7 bases identical to TRBD1. The CDR3 covers 15 residues. Germline V gene lookup returns CDR1 LNHDA and CDR2 SQIVND (reference sequence). Unmatched junction bases numbered 8, after V lost 9 bases and J lost 0 bases. Here the CDR3 reads CASQLQGTSNQPQHF. The DNA of the CDR3 is TGTGCCAGCCAACTACAGGGGACTAGCAATCAGCCCCAGCATTTT.

This rearrangement joins TRBV7-2 to TRBJ2-1; TRBD2 matches 10 bases. Germline CDR1 is SGHTA and CDR2 is FQGNSA. The J segment lost 2 bases and the V segment lost 5 bases, leaving 3 bases of the junction unmatched. This CDR3 region has 15 residues. The CDR3 protein is CASSLGLAAYNEQFF. CDR3 sequence (DNA): TGTGCCAGCAGCCTCGGACTAGCGGCCTACAATGAGCAGTTCTTC.

The CDR3 loop is CASSPSRDEQYF. CDR3 coding DNA: TGTGCCAGCTCCCCGTCCCGGGACGAGCAGTACTTC. The chain couples TRBV18 to TRBJ2-7; D call uncertain. CDR3 length equals 12 residues. Germline V gives CDR1 KGHSH, CDR2 LQKENI. With 6 bases removed from V and 5 bases from J, the gap between germline ends came to 11 bases.

This rearrangement joins TRBV29-1 to TRBJ2-7; TRBD1 matches at 7 bases. Germline V gene sequence: CDR1 SQVTM, CDR2 ANQGSEA. The CDR3 consists of 14 residues. V lost 7 bases, J lost 2 bases, and 11 bases stayed unmatched. The CDR3 spells CSARGKQGTYEQYF. CDR3 DNA sequence: TGCAGCGCTCGCGGTAAACAGGGGACCTACGAGCAGTACTTC.

Worth noting for this clone: Other DNA sequences in the sample encode the same CDR3. The CDR3: CASSLDGSNQPQHF. The DNA for the CDR3 is TGCGCCAGCAGCTTGGACGGGAGCAATCAGCCCCAGCATTTT. The genes are TRBV5-1 and TRBJ1-5; no firm D call. V dropped 0 bases and J dropped 1 base, with 5 bases sitting between them. The CDR3 contains 14 residues. In germline, CDR1 is SGHRS, CDR2 YFSETQ.

The rearrangement uses TRBV2 and TRBJ1-5, with 10 nucleotides matching TRBD1. V lost 6 bases and J lost 5; bases outside the gene matches: 1. The CDR3 runs 13 residues. Germline values: CDR1 SNHLY, CDR2 FYNNEI. The CDR3 nucleotides are TGTGCCAGCAGCGGGACAGGGGATCAGCCCCAGCATTTT. Protein: CASSGTGDQPQHF.